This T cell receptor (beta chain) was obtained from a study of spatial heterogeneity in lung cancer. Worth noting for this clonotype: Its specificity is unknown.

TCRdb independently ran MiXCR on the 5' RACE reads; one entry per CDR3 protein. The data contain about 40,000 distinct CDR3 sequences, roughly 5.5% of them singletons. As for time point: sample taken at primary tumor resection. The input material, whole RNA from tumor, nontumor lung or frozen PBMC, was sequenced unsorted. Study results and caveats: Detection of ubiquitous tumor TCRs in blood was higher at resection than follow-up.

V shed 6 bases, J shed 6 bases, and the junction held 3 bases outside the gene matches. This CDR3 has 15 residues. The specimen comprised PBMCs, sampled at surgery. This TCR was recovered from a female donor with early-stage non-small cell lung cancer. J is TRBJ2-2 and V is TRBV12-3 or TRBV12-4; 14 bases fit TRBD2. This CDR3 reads CASRGTSGGSGELFF. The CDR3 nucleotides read TGTGCCAGCAGGGGGACTAGCGGGGGTTCCGGGGAGCTGTTTTTT.